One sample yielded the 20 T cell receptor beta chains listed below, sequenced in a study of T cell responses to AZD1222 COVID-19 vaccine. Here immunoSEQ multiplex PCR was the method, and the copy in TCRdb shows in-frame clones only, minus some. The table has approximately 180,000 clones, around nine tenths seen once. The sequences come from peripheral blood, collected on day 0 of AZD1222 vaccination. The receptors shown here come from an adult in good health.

CDR3 loop: CASSFDGQGNSPLHF. The CDR3 coding sequence is TGTGCCAGCAGCTTCGATGGACAGGGGAATTCACCCCTCCACTTT. The chain has TRBV5-4 and TRBJ1-6, with 9 nucleotides matching TRBD1. V dropped 2 bases and J dropped 7; count of bases not matched to a gene: 4. CDR3 length equals 15 residues. Germline V gives CDR1 SGHNT, CDR2 YYREEE (reference sequence).

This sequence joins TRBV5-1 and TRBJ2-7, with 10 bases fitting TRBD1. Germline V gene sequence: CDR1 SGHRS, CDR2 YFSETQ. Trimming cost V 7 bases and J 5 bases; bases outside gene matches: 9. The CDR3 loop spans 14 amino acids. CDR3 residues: CASHPGQGHNEQYF. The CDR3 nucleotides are TGCGCCAGCCATCCGGGACAGGGGCACAACGAGCAGTACTTC.

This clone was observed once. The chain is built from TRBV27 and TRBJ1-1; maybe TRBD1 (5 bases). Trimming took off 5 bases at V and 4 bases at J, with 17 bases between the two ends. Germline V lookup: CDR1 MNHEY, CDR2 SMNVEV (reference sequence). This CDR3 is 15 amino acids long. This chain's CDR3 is CASSPRRTGGTEAFF. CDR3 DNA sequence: TGTGCCAGCAGTCCCCGGAGGACCGGGGGCACTGAAGCTTTCTTT.

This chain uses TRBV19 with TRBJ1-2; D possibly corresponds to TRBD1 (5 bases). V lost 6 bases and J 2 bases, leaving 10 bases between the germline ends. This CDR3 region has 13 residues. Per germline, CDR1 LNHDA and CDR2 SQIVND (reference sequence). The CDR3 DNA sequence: TGTGCCAGTAGCTGGGCAGGGAACTATGGCTACACCTTC. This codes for CASSWAGNYGYTF.

The CDR3 sequence is CASSPSGGYSYTEAFF. The CDR3 DNA reads as TGTGCCAGCAGCCCCTCGGGGGGATACTCTTACACTGAAGCTTTCTTT. The rearrangement joins TRBV3-1 (or the pseudogene TRBV3-2) to TRBJ1-1; the D gene is possibly TRBD1 (5 bases). Germline V CDR1 and CDR2: LGHDT, YNNKEL (reference sequence). The germline V and J ends were trimmed by 4 bases and 3 bases, with 18 bases remaining between them. This CDR3 spans 16 amino acids.

The CDR3 DNA sequence: TGTGCCAGCAGTTTGACCGGGACAGATAATTCACCCCTCCACTTT. As protein: CASSLTGTDNSPLHF. The rearrangement joins TRBV6-2 or TRBV6-3 to TRBJ1-6; 7 bases map to TRBD1. CDR1 and CDR2 from the germline V gene are MNHEY and SVGEGT. There are 15 residues in the CDR3. The V gene end was trimmed by 4 bases and the J gene end by 5 bases; junction bases not matched to a gene: 5.

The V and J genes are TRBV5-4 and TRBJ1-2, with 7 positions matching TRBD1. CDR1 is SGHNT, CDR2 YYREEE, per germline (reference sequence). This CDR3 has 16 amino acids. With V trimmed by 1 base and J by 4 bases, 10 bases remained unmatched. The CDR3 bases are TGTGCCAGCAGCTTGCCCCCCGGGACAGCCATCTATGGCTACACCTTC. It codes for CASSLPPGTAIYGYTF.

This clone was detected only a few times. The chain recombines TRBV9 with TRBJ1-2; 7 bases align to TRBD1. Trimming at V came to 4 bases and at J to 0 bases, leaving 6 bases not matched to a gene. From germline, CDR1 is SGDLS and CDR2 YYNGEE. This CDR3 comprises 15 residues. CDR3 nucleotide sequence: TGTGCCAGCAGCCCCCGGACAGGAACTAACTATGGCTACACCTTC. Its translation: CASSPRTGTNYGYTF. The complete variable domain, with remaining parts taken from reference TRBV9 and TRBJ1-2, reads DSGVTQTPKHLITATGQRVTLRCSPRSGDLSVYWYQQSLDQGLQFLIQYYNGEERAKGNILERFSAQQFPDLHSELNLSSLELGDSALYFCASSPRTGTNYGYTFGSGTRLTVV.

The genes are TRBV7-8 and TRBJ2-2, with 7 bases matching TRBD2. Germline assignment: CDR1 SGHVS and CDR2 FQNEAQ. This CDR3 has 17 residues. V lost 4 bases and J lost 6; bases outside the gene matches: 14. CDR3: CASSSPVLARGAGELFF. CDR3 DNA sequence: TGTGCCAGCAGCTCCCCGGTACTAGCGAGAGGGGCCGGGGAGCTGTTTTTT.

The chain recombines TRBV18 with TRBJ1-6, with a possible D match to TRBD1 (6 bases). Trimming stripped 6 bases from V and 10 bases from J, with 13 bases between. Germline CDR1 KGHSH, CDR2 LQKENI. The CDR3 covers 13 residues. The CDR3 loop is CASSDSFTSPLHF. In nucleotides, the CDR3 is TGTGCCAGCTCGGACAGTTTTACGTCACCCCTCCACTTT.

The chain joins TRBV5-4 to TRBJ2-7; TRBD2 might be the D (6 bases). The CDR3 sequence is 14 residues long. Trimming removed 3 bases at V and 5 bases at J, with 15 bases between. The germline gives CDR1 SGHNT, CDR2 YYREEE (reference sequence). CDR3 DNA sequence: TGTGCCAGCAGCTCTTTTGGCGGGGCCCACGAGCAGTACTTC. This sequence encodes CASSSFGGAHEQYF.

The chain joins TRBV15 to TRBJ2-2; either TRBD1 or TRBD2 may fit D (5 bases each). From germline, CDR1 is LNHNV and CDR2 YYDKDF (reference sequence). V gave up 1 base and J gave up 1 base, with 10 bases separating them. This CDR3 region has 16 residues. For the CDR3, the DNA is TGTGCCACCAGCAGAGGAGGGGCTGGGAACACCGGGGAGCTGTTTTTT. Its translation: CATSRGGAGNTGELFF.

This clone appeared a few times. For the CDR3, the DNA is TGCGCCAGCAGCCTATATATCTCAGGGAGCTCTGGGGCCAACGTCCTGACTTTC. Its translation: CASSLYISGSSGANVLTF. The chain combines TRBV5-1 with TRBJ2-6, with D possibly called TRBD1 or TRBD2 (5 bases each). The CDR3 has 18 residues. CDR1 is SGHRS, CDR2 YFSETQ, per germline. Trimming removed 4 bases from V and 0 bases from J, with 17 bases in between.

The CDR3 DNA reads as TGTGCCAGCAGCGGGACAGGGGTCCTCTATGGCTACACCTTC. Protein sequence: CASSGTGVLYGYTF. This chain connects TRBV6-2 or TRBV6-3 to TRBJ1-2, with 10 bases matching TRBD1. CDR1 and CDR2 from the germline V gene are MNHEY and SVGEGT. This CDR3 has 14 residues. Trimming cost V 6 bases and J 4 bases; bases outside gene matches: 5.

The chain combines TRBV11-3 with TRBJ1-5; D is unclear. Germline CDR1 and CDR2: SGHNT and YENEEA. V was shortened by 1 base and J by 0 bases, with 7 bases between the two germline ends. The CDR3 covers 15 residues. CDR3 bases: TGTGCCAGCAGCTTAGCGGAATATAGCAATCAGCCCCAGCATTTT. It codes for CASSLAEYSNQPQHF. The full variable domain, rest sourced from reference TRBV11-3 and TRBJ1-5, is EAGVVQSPRYKIIEKKQPVAFWCNPISGHNTLYWYLQNLGQGPELLIRYENEEAVDDSQLPKDRFSAERLKGVDSTLKIQPAELGDSAVYLCASSLAEYSNQPQHFGDGTRLSIL.

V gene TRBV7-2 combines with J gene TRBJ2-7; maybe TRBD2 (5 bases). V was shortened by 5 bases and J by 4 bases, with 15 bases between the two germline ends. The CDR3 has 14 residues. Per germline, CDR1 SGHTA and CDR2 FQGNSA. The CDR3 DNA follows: TGTGCCAGCAGCATCGGAGGCAGCATTTACGAGCAGTACTTC. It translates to CASSIGGSIYEQYF.

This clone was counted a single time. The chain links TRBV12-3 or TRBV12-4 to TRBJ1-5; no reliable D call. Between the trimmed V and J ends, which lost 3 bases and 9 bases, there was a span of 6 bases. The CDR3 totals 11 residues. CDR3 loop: CASSFNGPQHF. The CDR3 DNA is TGTGCCAGCAGTTTCAATGGGCCCCAGCATTTT.

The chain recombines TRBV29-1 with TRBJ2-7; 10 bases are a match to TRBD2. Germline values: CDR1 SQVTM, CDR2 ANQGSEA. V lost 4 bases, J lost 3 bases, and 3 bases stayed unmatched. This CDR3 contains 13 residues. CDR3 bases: TGCAGCGTTGCGGCTAGCGGGGGCTACGAGCAGTACTTC. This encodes CSVAASGGYEQYF.

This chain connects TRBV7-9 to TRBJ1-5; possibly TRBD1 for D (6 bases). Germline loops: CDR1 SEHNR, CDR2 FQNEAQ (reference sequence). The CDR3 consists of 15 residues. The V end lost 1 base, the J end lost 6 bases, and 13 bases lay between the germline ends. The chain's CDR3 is CASSLGSGGLQPQHF. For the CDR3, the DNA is TGTGCCAGCAGCTTAGGGTCTGGGGGGCTTCAGCCCCAGCATTTT.

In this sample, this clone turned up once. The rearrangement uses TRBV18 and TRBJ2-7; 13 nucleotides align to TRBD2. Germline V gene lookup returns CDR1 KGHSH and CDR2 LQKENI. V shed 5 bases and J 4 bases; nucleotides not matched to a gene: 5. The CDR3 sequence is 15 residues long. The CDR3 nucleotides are TGTGCCAGCTCAGACGGGACTAGCGGGAAATACGAGCAGTACTTC. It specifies CASSDGTSGKYEQYF.